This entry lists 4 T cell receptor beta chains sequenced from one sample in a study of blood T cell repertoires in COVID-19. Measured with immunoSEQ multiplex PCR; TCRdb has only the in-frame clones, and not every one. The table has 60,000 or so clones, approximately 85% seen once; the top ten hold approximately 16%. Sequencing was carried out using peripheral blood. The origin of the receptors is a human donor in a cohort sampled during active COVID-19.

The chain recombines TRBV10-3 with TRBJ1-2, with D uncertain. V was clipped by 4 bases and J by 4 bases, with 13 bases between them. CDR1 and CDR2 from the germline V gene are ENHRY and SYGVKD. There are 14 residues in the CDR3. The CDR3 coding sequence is TGTGCCATCAGTGTGGAGGGAGAAAGCTATGGCTACACCTTC. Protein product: CAISVEGESYGYTF.

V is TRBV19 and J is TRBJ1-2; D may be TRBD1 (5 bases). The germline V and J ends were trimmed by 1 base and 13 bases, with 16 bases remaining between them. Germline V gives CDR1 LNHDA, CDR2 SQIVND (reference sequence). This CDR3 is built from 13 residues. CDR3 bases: TGTGCCAGTAGTATAGGGGGCCAATCTGGTTCCACCTTC. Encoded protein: CASSIGGQSGSTF.

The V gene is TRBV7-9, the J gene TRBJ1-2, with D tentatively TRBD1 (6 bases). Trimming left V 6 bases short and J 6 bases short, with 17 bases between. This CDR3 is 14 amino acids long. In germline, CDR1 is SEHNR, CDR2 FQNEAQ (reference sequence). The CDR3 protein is CASSSDGGVDGYTF. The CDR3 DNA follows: TGTGCCAGCAGTTCAGATGGGGGCGTTGATGGCTACACCTTC.

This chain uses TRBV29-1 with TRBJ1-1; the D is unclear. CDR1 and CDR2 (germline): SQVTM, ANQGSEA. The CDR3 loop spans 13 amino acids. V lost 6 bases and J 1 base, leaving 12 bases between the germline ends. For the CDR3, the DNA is TGCAGCGTGGCAAGACTCCCGAACACTGAAGCTTTCTTT. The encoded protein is CSVARLPNTEAFF.